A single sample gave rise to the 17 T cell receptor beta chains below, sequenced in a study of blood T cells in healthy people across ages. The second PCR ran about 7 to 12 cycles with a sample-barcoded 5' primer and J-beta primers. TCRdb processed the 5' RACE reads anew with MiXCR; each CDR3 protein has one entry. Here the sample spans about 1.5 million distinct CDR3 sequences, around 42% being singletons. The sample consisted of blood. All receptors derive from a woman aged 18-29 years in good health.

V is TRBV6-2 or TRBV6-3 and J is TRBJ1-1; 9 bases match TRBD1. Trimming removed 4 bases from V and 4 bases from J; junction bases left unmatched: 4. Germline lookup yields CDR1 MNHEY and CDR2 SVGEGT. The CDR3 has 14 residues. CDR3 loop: CASSCQTGGTEAFF. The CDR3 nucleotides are TGTGCCAGCAGTTGCCAGACAGGGGGCACTGAAGCTTTCTTT.

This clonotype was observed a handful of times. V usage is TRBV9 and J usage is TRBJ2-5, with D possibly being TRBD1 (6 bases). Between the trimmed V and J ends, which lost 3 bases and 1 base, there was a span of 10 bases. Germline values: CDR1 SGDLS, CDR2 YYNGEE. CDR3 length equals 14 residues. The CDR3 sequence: CASSAQGGQETQYF. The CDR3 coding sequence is TGTGCCAGCAGCGCACAGGGTGGCCAAGAGACCCAGTACTTC.

The CDR3 loop is CASSGRVYEQYF. The CDR3 DNA is TGTGCCAGCAGTGGTCGGGTCTACGAGCAGTACTTC. This rearrangement joins TRBV2 to TRBJ2-7; D gene unclear. The length of the CDR3 is 12 residues. From germline, CDR1 is SNHLY and CDR2 FYNNEI. The V and J ends lost 4 bases and 3 bases respectively, with 7 bases between them.

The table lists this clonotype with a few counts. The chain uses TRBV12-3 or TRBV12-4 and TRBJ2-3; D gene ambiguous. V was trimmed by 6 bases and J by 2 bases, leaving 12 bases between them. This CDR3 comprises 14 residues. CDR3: CASRGRPNTDTQYF. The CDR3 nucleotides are TGTGCCAGCAGAGGACGGCCTAACACAGATACGCAGTATTTT.

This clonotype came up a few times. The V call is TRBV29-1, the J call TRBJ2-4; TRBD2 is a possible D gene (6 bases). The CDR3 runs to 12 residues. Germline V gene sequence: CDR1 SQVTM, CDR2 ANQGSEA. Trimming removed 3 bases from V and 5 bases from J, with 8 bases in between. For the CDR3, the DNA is TGCAGCGTTGATCCGGGGGAAAACATTCAGTACTTC. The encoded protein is CSVDPGENIQYF.

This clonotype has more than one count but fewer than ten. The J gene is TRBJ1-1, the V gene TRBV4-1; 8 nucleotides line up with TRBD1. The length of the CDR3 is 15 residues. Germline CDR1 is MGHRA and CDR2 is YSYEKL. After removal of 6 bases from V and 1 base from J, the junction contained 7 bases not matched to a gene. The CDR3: CASRLRQGPNTEAFF. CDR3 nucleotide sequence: TGCGCCAGCAGACTCCGACAGGGGCCGAACACTGAAGCTTTCTTT.

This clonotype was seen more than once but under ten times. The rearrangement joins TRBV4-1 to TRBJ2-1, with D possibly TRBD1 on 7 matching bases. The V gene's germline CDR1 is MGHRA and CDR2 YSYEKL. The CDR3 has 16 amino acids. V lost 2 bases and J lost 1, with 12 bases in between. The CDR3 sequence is CASSQQSGGSYNEQFF. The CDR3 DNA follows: TGCGCCAGCAGCCAACAATCAGGGGGGTCCTACAATGAGCAGTTCTTC.

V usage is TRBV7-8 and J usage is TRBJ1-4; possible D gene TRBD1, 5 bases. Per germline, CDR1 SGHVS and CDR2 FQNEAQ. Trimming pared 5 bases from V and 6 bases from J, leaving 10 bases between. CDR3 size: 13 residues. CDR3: CASSEGPDEKLFF. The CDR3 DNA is TGTGCCAGCAGCGAGGGACCGGATGAAAAACTGTTTTTT.

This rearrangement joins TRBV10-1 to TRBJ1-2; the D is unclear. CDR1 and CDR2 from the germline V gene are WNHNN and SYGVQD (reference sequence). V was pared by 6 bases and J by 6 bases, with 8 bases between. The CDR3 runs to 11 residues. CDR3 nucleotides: TGCGCCAGCAGAGCAAGGGATGGCTACACCTTC. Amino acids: CASRARDGYTF.

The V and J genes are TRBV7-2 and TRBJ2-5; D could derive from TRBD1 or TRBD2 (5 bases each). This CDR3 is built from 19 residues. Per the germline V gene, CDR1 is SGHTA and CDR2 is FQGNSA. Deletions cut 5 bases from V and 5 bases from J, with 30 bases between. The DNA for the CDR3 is TGTGCCAGCAGCCGTACCAAACCAGCCCGGGGCAATTTTGGGGAGACCCAGTACTTC. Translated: CASSRTKPARGNFGETQYF.

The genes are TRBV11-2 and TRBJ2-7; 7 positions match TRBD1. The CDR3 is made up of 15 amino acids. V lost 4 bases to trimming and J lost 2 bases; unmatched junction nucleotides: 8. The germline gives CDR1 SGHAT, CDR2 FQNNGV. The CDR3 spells CASSSYTGTAYEQYF. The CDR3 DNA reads TGTGCCAGCAGCTCCTACACCGGGACAGCCTACGAGCAGTACTTC.

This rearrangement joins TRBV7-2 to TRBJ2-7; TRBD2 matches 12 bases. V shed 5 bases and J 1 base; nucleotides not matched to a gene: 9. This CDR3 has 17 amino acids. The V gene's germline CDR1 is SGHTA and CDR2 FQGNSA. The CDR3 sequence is CASSPSRTSGASYEQYF. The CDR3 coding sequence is TGTGCCAGCAGCCCATCTCGGACTAGCGGGGCTTCCTACGAGCAGTACTTC.

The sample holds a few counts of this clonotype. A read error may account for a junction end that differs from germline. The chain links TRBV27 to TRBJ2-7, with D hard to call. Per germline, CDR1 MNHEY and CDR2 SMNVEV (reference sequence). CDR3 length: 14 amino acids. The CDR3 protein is CAGSGYYGGYEQYF. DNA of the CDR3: TGTGCCGGCAGTGGGTATTACGGTGGCTACGAGCAGTACTTC.

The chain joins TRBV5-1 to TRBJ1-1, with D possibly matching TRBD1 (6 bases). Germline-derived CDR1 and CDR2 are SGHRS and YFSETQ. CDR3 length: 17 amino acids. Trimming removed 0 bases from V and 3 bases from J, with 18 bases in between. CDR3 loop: CASSLADQGSADTEAFF. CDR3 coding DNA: TGCGCCAGCAGCTTGGCCGATCAGGGGAGCGCGGACACTGAAGCTTTCTTT.

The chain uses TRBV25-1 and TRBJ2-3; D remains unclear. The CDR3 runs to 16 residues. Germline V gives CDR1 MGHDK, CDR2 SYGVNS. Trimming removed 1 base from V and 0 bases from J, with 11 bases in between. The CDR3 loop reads CASSECGDPSTDTQYF. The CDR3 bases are TGTGCCAGCAGTGAATGTGGGGATCCTAGCACAGATACGCAGTATTTT.

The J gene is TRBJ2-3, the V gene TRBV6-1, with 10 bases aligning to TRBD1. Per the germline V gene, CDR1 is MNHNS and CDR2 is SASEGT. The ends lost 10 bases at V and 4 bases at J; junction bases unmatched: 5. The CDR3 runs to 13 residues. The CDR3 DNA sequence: TGTGCCACCCGGGACAGGGGACCAGATACGCAGTATTTT. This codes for CATRDRGPDTQYF.

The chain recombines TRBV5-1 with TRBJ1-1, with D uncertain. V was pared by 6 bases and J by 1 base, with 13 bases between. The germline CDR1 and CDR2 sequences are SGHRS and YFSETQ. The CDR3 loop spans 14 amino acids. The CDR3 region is CASIDGRGNTEAFF. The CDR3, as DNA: TGCGCCAGCATCGACGGGCGCGGGAACACTGAAGCTTTCTTT.